What follows describes a single T cell receptor (beta chain). Trimming took 1 base from V and 6 from J, leaving 12 bases between them. Germline-derived CDR1 and CDR2 are SGHNT and YENEEA. This CDR3 is built from 14 residues. This sample is drawn from a study of control samples from healthy donors and cancer patients. The protocol was immunoSEQ multiplex PCR, while the TCRdb copy is restricted to in-frame clones and leaves out a portion. Here the sample spans under 200,000 clones, 91% being singletons. Sequencing was done on a sample of blood. The source of this sequence is a woman younger than 45 in good health. The genes are TRBV11-3 and TRBJ1-2, with TRBD1 as a possible D gene (5 bases). The CDR3 loop is CASSLGPGRDGYTF. CDR3 coding DNA: TGTGCCAGCAGCTTAGGTCCGGGACGGGATGGCTACACCTTC.